This is a list of T cell receptor beta chains from one sample in a study of regulatory T cells in long-lasting Graves disease. One entry per CDR3 protein results from TCRdb running MiXCR on the multiplex PCR reads. The table records 530,000 or so distinct CDR3 sequences, roughly 15% of them present only once. The same sample was also studied in work on T cells in Graves' hyperthyroidism and ophthalmopathy.

The sequencing here drew on peripheral blood mononuclear cells (PBMCs), taken at new diagnosis, from a patient treated with antithyroid drugs. These receptors all come from a man aged 18 to 35 with Graves disease. Both conserved end residues are part of each CDR3. D genes are given only for firm matches. Part of the rows lack a size; the others show once, few, many or a class for expanded clones.

size: .; V: TRBV5-6; D: TRBD2; J: TRBJ2-7; CDR3: CASSLPRTSGKDEQYF; DNA: TGTGCCAGCAGCTTGCCTCGGACTAGCGGAAAAGACGAGCAGTACTTC
size: many; V: TRBV6-9; D: .; J: TRBJ2-7; CDR3: CASSFPSGTRGLPTYEQYF; DNA: TGTGCCAGCAGTTTTCCCTCCGGTACGAGAGGGTTACCTACCTACGAGCAGTACTTC
size: few; V: TRBV20-1; D: .; J: TRBJ1-5; CDR3: CSANLIVGQPQHF; DNA: TGCAGTGCTAACTTGATCGTGGGACAGCCCCAGCATTTT
size: once; V: TRBV9; D: .; J: TRBJ1-1; CDR3: CASSVAEANTEAFF; DNA: TGTGCCAGCAGCGTAGCTGAGGCGAACACTGAAGCTTTCTTT
size: few; V: TRBV20-1; D: TRBD1; J: TRBJ2-5; CDR3: CSARAPTGQETQYF; DNA: TGCAGTGCTAGAGCTCCGACAGGGCAAGAGACCCAGTACTTC
size: few; V: TRBV29-1; D: TRBD1; J: TRBJ1-6; CDR3: CSAGTGGNSPLHF; DNA: TGCAGCGCTGGGACAGGGGGCAATTCACCCCTCCACTTT
size: many; V: TRBV2; D: TRBD1; J: TRBJ1-4; CDR3: CASTPRGRWTNEKLFF; DNA: TGTGCCAGCACTCCCAGGGGGCGATGGACTAATGAAAAACTGTTTTTT
size: .; V: TRBV20-1; D: TRBD1; J: TRBJ1-2; CDR3: CSARDSTNYGYTF; DNA: TGCAGTGCTCGGGACAGCACTAACTATGGCTACACCTTC
size: few; V: TRBV28; D: .; J: TRBJ1-5; CDR3: CASSFFQVNALNQPQHF; DNA: TGTGCCAGCAGTTTTTTTCAGGTCAATGCCTTGAATCAGCCCCAGCATTTT
size: .; V: TRBV24-1; D: TRBD1; J: TRBJ2-2; CDR3: CAPIDFGQAYTGELFF; DNA: TGTGCCCCCATAGACTTTGGACAGGCCTACACCGGGGAGCTGTTTTTT
size: .; V: TRBV29-1; D: .; J: TRBJ2-3; CDR3: CSVVKVNSTDTQYF; DNA: TGCAGCGTTGTGAAGGTGAATAGCACAGATACGCAGTATTTT
size: many; V: TRBV12-3/TRBV12-4; D: TRBD1; J: TRBJ2-1; CDR3: CASSLDRDYNEQFF; DNA: TGTGCCAGCAGTTTGGACAGGGATTACAATGAGCAGTTCTTC
size: many; V: TRBV7-9; D: .; J: TRBJ1-2; CDR3: CASSLGADLDYTF; DNA: TGTGCCAGCAGCTTAGGGGCTGATCTGGACTACACCTTC
size: few; V: TRBV9; D: .; J: TRBJ2-2; CDR3: CASSGGAANTGELFF; DNA: TGTGCCAGCAGCGGGGGGGCGGCGAACACCGGGGAGCTGTTTTTT